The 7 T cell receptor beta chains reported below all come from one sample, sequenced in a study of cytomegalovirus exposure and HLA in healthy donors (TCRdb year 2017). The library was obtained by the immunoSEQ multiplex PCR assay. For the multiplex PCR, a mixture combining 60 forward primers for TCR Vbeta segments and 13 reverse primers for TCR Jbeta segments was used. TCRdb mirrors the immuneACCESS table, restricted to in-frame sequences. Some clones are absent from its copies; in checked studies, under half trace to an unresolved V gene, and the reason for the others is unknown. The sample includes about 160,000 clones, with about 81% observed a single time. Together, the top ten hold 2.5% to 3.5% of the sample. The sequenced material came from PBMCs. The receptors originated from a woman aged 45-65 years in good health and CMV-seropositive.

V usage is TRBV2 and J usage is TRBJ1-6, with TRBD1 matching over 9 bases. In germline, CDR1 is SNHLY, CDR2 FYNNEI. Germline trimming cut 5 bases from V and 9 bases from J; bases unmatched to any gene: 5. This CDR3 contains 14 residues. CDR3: CASSYRGPGSPLHF. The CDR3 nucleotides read TGTGCCAGCAGTTACAGGGGGCCGGGTTCACCCCTCCACTTT.

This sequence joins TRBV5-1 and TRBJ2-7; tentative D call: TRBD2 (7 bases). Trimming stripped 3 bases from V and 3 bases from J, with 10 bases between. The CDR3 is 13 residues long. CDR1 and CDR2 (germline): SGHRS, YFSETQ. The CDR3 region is CASSSGGLYEQYF. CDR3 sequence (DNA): TGCGCCAGCAGCTCCGGGGGGCTCTACGAGCAGTACTTC.

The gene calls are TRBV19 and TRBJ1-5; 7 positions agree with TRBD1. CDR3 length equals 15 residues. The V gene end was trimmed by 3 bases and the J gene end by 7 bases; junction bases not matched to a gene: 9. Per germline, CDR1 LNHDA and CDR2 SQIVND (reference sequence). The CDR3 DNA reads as TGTGCCAGTAGTATGGACATTACAGGGGTACAGCCCCAGCATTTT. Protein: CASSMDITGVQPQHF. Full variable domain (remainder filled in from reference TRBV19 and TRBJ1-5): DGGITQSPKYLFRKEGQNVTLSCEQNLNHDAMYWYRQDPGQGLRLIYYSQIVNDFQKGDIAEGYSVSREKKESFPLTVTSAQKNPTAFYLCASSMDITGVQPQHFGDGTRLSIL.

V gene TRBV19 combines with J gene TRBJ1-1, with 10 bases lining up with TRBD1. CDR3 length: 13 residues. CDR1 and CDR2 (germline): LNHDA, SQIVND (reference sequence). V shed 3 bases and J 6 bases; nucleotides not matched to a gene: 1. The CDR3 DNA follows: TGTGCCAGTAGTATCGGGACAGGGGCTGAAGCTTTCTTT. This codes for CASSIGTGAEAFF.

In DNA form, the CDR3 reads TGTGCCAGCAGCTTTTCCAGGGCTAACACTGAAGCTTTCTTT. Its translation: CASSFSRANTEAFF. V and J are TRBV7-2 and TRBJ1-1; TRBD1 is a possible D gene (5 bases). The germline V and J ends were trimmed by 3 bases and 2 bases, with 10 bases remaining between them. The CDR3 extends over 14 amino acids. The germline V gene has CDR1 SGHTA and CDR2 FQGNSA.

This chain's CDR3 is CASSASTDTQYF. CDR3 bases: TGTGCCAGCAGCGCGAGCACAGATACGCAGTATTTT. This sequence joins TRBV5-4 and TRBJ2-3, with unresolved D. This CDR3 is built from 12 residues. V lost 4 bases, J lost 0 bases, and 3 bases lay in between. Germline V gene data show CDR1 as SGHNT and CDR2 as YYREEE (reference sequence).

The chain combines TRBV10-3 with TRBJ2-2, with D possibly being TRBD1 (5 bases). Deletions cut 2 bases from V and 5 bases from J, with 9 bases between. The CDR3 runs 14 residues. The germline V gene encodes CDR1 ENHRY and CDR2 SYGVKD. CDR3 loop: CAISEEGVTGELFF. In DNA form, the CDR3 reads TGTGCCATCAGTGAGGAAGGGGTTACCGGGGAGCTGTTTTTT.